A selection of T cell receptor beta chains follows, all from one sample in a study of blood T cell repertoires in COVID-19. Some clones are missing from TCRdb's copy, which holds only in-frame ones; the method was immunoSEQ multiplex PCR. The profile shows some 490,000 clones, 88% of them singletons. Sequenced material: PBMCs or T cells enriched from blood (not recorded which). These receptors were collected from a woman aged 60 to 75 who had recovered from COVID-19. The CDR3 runs from the conserved cysteine through the conserved F or W. Each record gives: clone size, J gene, V gene, D gene, CDR3 protein, CDR3 DNA. D genes are given only for firm matches. Where a row states a size, it is once, few, many or the class of an expanded clone; other rows omit it.

>-|TRBJ1-4|TRBV19|-
CASSNRRKLFF
TGTGCCAGTAGTAATCGGAGAAAACTGTTTTTT
>few|TRBJ1-2|TRBV2|TRBD1
CASGTGQGVYTF
TGTGCCAGCGGTACGGGACAGGGGGTCTACACCTTC
>once|TRBJ2-5|TRBV20-1|-
CSARDRGTQYF
TGCAGTGCTAGAGATCGCGGGACCCAGTACTTC
>-|TRBJ2-2|TRBV7-2|TRBD1
CASSFRTGGGDGELFF
TGTGCCAGCAGCTTCAGGACAGGGGGTGGGGACGGGGAGCTGTTTTTT
>-|TRBJ1-2|TRBV11-3|TRBD1
CASSLSDRDLSGYTF
TGTGCCAGCAGCTTATCCGACAGGGACTTAAGTGGCTACACCTTC
>-|TRBJ2-7|TRBV7-8|-
CASSPRQANYEQYF
TGTGCCAGCAGCCCTCGACAGGCTAATTACGAGCAGTACTTC
>-|TRBJ1-1|TRBV3-1/TRBV3-2|-
CASSHRSSNTEAFF
TGTGCCAGCAGCCATCGTTCTTCTAACACTGAAGCTTTCTTT
>-|TRBJ1-1|TRBV12-3/TRBV12-4|TRBD1
CASSRQGNEAFF
TGTGCCAGCAGCCGACAGGGGAATGAAGCTTTCTTT
>-|TRBJ2-1|TRBV27|-
CASSLTPRGAGYNEQFF
TGTGCCAGCAGTTTAACCCCTCGCGGGGCGGGGTACAATGAGCAGTTCTTC
>-|TRBJ1-6|TRBV10-3|-
CAISEHQRGFENSPLHF
TGTGCCATCAGTGAGCATCAGAGGGGGTTTGAGAATTCACCCCTCCACTTT
>-|TRBJ2-1|TRBV3-1/TRBV3-2|TRBD2
CASSRRSGGLDEQFF
TGTGCCAGCAGCCGGCGTAGCGGGGGACTCGATGAGCAGTTCTTC
>-|TRBJ2-3|TRBV4-1|TRBD1
CASSQVTGGATDTQYF
TGCGCCAGCAGCCAAGTCACAGGGGGTGCCACAGATACGCAGTATTTT
>-|TRBJ2-3|TRBV2|-
CASSDSTSTDTQYF
TGTGCCAGCAGTGATTCAACTAGTACAGATACGCAGTATTTT
>-|TRBJ1-5|TRBV6-1|-
CASREGSGDSNQPQHF
TGTGCCAGCAGGGAAGGGTCAGGGGATAGCAATCAGCCCCAGCATTTT
>-|TRBJ2-2|TRBV6-5|TRBD1
CASSFRDRGERELFF
TGTGCCAGCAGTTTCCGGGACAGGGGAGAGAGGGAGCTGTTTTTT
>once|TRBJ2-1|TRBV10-1|-
CASSESIGGDEQFF
TGCGCCAGCAGTGAGTCCATCGGGGGAGATGAGCAGTTCTTC
>-|TRBJ1-5|TRBV4-1|TRBD1
CASSPTGDLGNQPQHF
TGCGCCAGCAGCCCGACAGGGGATCTTGGCAATCAGCCCCAGCATTTT
>few|TRBJ1-1|TRBV10-3|-
CAIRQEGTEAFF
TGTGCCATCAGACAGGAGGGCACTGAAGCTTTCTTT
>-|TRBJ1-4|TRBV24-1|TRBD1
CATSDGTGSYEKLFF
TGTGCCACCAGTGATGGGACAGGGAGTTACGAAAAACTGTTTTTT
>-|TRBJ2-3|TRBV9|-
CASSGLFSSTDTQYF
TGTGCCAGCAGCGGACTTTTTTCTAGCACAGATACGCAGTATTTT
>-|TRBJ2-3|TRBV5-1|-
CASSLGGTDTQYF
TGCGCCAGCAGCTTGGGCGGCACAGATACGCAGTATTTT
>-|TRBJ2-1|TRBV29-1|TRBD1
CSVESDRVNEQFF
TGCAGCGTTGAATCGGACAGGGTGAATGAGCAGTTCTTC
>-|TRBJ2-5|TRBV12-3/TRBV12-4|TRBD2
CASSLGGKTQYF
TGTGCCAGCAGTCTCGGGGGGAAGACCCAGTACTTC
>-|TRBJ1-2|TRBV5-6|-
CASSPTAVNYGYTF
TGTGCCAGCAGCCCAACGGCGGTTAACTATGGCTACACCTTC
>-|TRBJ1-6|TRBV7-9|-
CASSLAQGANSPLHF
TGTGCCAGCAGCTTAGCACAGGGTGCGAATTCACCCCTCCACTTT
>-|TRBJ1-1|TRBV7-9|-
CASSSRQRNTEAFF
TGTGCCAGCAGCTCGCGACAGAGAAACACTGAAGCTTTCTTT
>few|TRBJ1-5|TRBV6-5|TRBD1
CASRFGTGSNQPQHF
TGTGCCAGCAGGTTCGGGACAGGGTCCAATCAGCCCCAGCATTTT
>-|TRBJ2-1|TRBV10-3|-
CAISESKQGDATNEQFF
TGTGCCATCAGTGAGTCGAAACAGGGCGACGCTACCAATGAGCAGTTCTTC
>-|TRBJ2-5|TRBV11-2|-
CASSSSYQGNQETQYF
TGTGCCAGCAGCTCCTCCTACCAGGGGAACCAAGAGACCCAGTACTTC
>few|TRBJ1-1|TRBV5-6|-
CASSLKQVLNTEAFF
TGTGCCAGCAGCTTGAAGCAAGTCTTGAACACTGAAGCTTTCTTT
>-|TRBJ2-3|TRBV11-2|TRBD1
CASSLAGTGGVRDTQYF
TGTGCCAGCAGCTTAGCCGGGACAGGGGGCGTAAGAGATACGCAGTATTTT
>-|TRBJ2-1|TRBV7-2|-
CASSLLGQAYNEQFF
TGTGCCAGCAGCTTGCTGGGACAAGCCTACAATGAGCAGTTCTTC
>-|TRBJ2-1|TRBV12-5|-
CASGFRQAYNEQFF
TGTGCTAGTGGTTTCCGGCAGGCGTACAATGAGCAGTTCTTC
>-|TRBJ2-7|TRBV4-1|TRBD1
CASSLLPGQGREQYF
TGCGCCAGCAGCCTCCTCCCGGGACAGGGGCGAGAGCAGTACTTC
>-|TRBJ2-3|TRBV3-1/TRBV3-2|TRBD2
CASSPWTSGGANTQYF
TGTGCCAGCAGCCCTTGGACTAGCGGGGGGGCAAATACGCAGTATTTT
>once|TRBJ1-5|TRBV24-1|-
CATSGYTTNQPQHF
TGTGCCACCAGTGGGTATACTACCAATCAGCCCCAGCATTTT
>-|TRBJ1-5|TRBV4-1|-
CASSQEGRGGNQPQHF
TGCGCCAGCAGCCAAGAAGGACGCGGGGGAAATCAGCCCCAGCATTTT
>-|TRBJ1-3|TRBV3-1/TRBV3-2|-
CASSQSGQGYGNTIYF
TGTGCCAGCAGCCAATCTGGGCAGGGGTACGGAAACACCATATATTTT
>-|TRBJ2-3|TRBV25-1|-
CASSEPSDSKARDTQYF
TGTGCCAGCAGTGAACCCTCCGACTCCAAAGCTCGAGATACGCAGTATTTT
>-|TRBJ1-1|TRBV7-9|-
CASSLSPEGQITAFF
TGTGCCAGCAGCTTAAGCCCCGAGGGCCAAATAACAGCTTTCTTT
>-|TRBJ2-5|TRBV5-1|TRBD2
CASSDDYYEAGSQETQYF
TGCGCCAGCAGCGACGACTACTATGAAGCGGGGAGCCAAGAGACCCAGTACTTC
>-|TRBJ1-6|TRBV19|-
CASSRDSVSPLHF
TGTGCCAGTAGTAGAGACAGCGTTTCACCCCTCCACTTT
>-|TRBJ1-4|TRBV27|TRBD1
CASEWGTGDEKLFF
TGTGCCAGTGAATGGGGGACAGGGGACGAAAAACTGTTTTTT
>-|TRBJ1-1|TRBV30|-
CAWSTQGNTEAFF
TGTGCCTGGAGTACCCAGGGGAACACTGAAGCTTTCTTT
>-|TRBJ1-1|TRBV10-3|TRBD1
CATGTDTEAFF
TGTGCCACCGGGACAGACACTGAAGCTTTCTTT
>-|TRBJ1-1|TRBV4-1|-
CASSRGGENTEAFF
TGCGCCAGCAGTCGGGGGGGTGAGAACACTGAAGCTTTCTTT
>-|TRBJ2-2|TRBV10-1|TRBD2
CASSGLSGGPNTGELFF
TGCGCCAGCAGTGGTCTTAGCGGGGGCCCGAACACCGGGGAGCTGTTTTTT
>-|TRBJ1-5|TRBV6-5|-
CASSRDSSNQPQHF
TGTGCCAGCAGCCGAGACAGTAGCAATCAGCCCCAGCATTTT
>-|TRBJ2-7|TRBV19|-
CASSKSTGLTYEQYF
TGTGCCAGTAGTAAATCGACAGGTCTGACCTACGAGCAGTACTTC
>-|TRBJ2-5|TRBV19|-
CASSIAQGQRPQYF
TGTGCCAGTAGTATAGCGCAGGGGCAAAGGCCCCAGTACTTC
>-|TRBJ2-3|TRBV7-9|-
CASTRTSGGADTQYF
TGTGCCAGCACCCGAACTTCCGGGGGTGCAGATACGCAGTATTTT
>-|TRBJ2-7|TRBV24-1|TRBD2
CATSPSGSSYEQYF
TGTGCCACCAGCCCTAGCGGGAGCTCCTACGAGCAGTACTTC
>-|TRBJ1-2|TRBV10-3|-
CAISEYRDRPGQYGYTF
TGTGCCATCAGTGAGTACCGGGATAGGCCTGGCCAATATGGCTACACCTTC
>-|TRBJ2-7|TRBV5-1|TRBD1
CASSSTGGSYEQYF
TGCGCCAGCAGCTCGACAGGGGGATCCTACGAGCAGTACTTC
>-|TRBJ1-2|TRBV18|-
CASSPQGIYGYTF
TGTGCCAGCTCACCTCAGGGAATCTATGGCTACACCTTC
>-|TRBJ2-3|TRBV9|-
CASSLGGTGTEAQYF
TGTGCCAGCAGCTTAGGCGGGACCGGGACAGAGGCGCAGTATTTT
>few|TRBJ2-1|TRBV2|-
CASSEMDKKRFF
TGTGCCAGCAGTGAAATGGACAAGAAGCGGTTCTTC
>-|TRBJ2-1|TRBV6-5|-
CASGTPLIDEQFF
TGTGCCAGCGGGACTCCACTCATAGATGAGCAGTTCTTC
>-|TRBJ1-5|TRBV6-5|TRBD1
CASSSTRTGKPQHF
TGTGCCAGCAGTTCCACACGGACAGGGAAGCCCCAGCATTTT
>-|TRBJ1-2|TRBV9|TRBD1
CASSVRTGGVGYTF
TGTGCCAGCAGCGTCAGGACAGGGGGCGTTGGCTACACCTTC